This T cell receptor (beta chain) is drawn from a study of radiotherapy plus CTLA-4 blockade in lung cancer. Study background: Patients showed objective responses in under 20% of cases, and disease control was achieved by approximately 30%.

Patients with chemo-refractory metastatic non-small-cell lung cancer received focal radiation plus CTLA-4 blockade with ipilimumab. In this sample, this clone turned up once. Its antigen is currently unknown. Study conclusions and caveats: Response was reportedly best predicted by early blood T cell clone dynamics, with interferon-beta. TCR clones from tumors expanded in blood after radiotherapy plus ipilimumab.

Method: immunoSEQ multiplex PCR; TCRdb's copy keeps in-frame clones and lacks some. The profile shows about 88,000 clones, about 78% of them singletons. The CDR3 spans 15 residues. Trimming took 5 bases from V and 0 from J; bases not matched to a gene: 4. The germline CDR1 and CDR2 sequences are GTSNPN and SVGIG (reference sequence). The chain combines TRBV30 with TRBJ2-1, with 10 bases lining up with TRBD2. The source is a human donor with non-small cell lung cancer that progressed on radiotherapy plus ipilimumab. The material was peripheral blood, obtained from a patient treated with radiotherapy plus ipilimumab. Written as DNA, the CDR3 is TGTGCCTGGTTAAGCGGGGGGGCCTCCTACAATGAGCAGTTCTTC. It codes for CAWLSGGASYNEQFF.